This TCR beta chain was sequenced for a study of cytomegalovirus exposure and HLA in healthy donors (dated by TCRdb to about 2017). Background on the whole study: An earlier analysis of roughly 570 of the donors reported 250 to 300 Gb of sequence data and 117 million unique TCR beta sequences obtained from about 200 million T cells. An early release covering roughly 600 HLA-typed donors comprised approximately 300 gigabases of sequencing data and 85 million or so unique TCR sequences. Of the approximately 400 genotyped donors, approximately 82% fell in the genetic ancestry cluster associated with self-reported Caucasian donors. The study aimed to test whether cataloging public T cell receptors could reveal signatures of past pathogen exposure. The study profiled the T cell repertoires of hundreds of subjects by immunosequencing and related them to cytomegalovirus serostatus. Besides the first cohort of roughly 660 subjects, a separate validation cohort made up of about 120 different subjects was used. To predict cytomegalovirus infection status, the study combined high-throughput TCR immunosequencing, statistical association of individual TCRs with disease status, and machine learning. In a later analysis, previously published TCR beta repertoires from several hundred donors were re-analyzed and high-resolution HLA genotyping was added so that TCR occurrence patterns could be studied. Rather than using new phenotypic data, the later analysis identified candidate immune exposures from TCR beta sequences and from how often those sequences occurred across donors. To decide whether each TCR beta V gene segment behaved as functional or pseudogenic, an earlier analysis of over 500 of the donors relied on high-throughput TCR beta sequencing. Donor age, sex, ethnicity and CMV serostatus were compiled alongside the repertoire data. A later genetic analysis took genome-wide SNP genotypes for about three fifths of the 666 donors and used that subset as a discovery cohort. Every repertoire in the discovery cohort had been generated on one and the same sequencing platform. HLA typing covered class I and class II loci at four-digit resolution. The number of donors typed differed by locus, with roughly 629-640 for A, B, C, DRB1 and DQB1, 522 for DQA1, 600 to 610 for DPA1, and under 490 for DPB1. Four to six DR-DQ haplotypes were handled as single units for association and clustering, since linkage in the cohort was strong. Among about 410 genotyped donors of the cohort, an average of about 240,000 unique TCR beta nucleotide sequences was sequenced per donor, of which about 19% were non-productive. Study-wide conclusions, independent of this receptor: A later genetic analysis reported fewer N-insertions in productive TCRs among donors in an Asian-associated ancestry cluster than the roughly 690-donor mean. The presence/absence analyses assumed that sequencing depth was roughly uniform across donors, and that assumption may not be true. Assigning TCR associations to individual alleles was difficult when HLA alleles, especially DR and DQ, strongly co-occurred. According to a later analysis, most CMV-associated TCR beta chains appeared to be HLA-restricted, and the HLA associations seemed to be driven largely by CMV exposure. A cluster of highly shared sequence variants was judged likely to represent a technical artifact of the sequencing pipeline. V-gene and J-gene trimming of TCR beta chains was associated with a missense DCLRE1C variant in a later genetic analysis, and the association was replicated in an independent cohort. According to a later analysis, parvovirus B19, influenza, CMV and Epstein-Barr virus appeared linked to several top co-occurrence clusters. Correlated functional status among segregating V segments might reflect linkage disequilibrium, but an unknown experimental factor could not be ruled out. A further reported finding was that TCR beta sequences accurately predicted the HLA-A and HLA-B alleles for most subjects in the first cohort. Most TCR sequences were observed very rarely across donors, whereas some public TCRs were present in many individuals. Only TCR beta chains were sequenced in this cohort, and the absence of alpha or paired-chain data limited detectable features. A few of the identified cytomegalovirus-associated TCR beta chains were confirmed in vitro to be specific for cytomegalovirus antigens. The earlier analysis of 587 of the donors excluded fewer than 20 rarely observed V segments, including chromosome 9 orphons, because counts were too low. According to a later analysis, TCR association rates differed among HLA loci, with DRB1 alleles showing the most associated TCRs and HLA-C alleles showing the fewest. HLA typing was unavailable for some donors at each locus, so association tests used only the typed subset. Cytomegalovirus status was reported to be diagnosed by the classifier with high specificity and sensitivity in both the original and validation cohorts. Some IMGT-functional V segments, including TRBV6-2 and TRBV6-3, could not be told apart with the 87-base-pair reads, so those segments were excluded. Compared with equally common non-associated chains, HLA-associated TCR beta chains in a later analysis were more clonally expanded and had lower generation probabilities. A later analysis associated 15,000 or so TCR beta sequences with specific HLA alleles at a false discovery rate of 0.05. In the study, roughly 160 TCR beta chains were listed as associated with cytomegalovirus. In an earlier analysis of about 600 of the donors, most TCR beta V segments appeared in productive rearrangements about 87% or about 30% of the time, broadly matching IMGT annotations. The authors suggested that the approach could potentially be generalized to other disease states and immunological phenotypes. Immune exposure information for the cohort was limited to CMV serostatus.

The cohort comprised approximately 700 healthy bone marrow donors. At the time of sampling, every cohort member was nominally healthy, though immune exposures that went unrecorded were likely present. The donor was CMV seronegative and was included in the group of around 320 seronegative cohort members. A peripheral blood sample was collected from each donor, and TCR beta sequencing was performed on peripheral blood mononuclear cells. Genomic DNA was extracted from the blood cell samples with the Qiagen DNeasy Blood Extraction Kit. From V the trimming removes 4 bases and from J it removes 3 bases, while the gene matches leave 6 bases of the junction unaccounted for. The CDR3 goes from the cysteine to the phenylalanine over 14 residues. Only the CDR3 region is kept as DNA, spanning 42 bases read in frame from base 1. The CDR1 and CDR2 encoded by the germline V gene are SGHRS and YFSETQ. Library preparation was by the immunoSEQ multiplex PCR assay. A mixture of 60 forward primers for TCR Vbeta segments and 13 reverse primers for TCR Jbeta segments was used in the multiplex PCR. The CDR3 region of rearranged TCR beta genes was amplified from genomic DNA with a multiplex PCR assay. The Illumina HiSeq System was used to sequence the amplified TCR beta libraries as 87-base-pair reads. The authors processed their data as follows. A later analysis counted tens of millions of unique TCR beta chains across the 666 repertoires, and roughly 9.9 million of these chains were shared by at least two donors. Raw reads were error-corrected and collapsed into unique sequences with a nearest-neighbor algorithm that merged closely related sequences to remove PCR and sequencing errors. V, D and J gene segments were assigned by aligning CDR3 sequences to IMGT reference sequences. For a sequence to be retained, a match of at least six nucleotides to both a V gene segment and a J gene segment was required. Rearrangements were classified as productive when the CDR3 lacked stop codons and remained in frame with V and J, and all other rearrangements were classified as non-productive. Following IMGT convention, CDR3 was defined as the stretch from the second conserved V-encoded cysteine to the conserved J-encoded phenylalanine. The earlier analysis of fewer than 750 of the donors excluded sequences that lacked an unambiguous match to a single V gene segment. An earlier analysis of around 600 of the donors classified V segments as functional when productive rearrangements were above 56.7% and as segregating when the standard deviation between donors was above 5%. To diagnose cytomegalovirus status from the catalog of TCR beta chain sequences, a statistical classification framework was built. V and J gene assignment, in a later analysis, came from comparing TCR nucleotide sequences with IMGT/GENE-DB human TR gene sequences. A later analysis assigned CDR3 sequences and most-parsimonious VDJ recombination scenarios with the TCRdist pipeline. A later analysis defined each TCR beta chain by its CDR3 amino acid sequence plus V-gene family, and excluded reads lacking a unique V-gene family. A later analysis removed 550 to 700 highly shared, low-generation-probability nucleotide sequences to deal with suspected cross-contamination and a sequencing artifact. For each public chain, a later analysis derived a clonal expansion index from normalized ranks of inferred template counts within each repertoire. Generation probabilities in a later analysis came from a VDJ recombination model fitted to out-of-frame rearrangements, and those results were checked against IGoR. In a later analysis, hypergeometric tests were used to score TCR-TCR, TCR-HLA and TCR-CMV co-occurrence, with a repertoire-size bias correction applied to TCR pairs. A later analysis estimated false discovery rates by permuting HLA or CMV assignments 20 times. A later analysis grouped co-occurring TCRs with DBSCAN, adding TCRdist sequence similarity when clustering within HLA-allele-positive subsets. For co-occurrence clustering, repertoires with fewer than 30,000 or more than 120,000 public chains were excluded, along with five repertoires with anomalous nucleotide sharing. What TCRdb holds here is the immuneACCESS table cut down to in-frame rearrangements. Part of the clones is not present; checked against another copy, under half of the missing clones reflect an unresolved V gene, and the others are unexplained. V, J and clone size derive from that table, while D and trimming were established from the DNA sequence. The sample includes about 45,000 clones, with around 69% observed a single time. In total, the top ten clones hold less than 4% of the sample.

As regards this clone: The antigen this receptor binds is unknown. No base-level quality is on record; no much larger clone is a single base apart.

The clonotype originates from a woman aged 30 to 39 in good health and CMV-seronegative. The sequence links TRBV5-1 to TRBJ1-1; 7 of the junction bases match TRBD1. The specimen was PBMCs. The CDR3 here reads CASSLGTVDTEAFF. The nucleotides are TGCGCCAGCAGCCTCGGGACAGTCGACACTGAAGCTTTCTTT.